This T cell receptor beta chain was captured in a study of cytotoxic CD8 clonotypes in ibrutinib-treated CLL. Study-level findings and limits: Public clonotypes, found uncommonly, either contracted or stayed stable on treatment. Clonality rose at ibrutinib response, held steady in sustained remission, and fell toward baseline at progression.

CDR3 size: 15 residues. V lost 0 bases to trimming and J lost 6 bases, with 14 bases between them. The germline V gene encodes CDR1 SGDLS and CDR2 YYNGEE. The method was immunoSEQ multiplex PCR; TCRdb's version includes in-frame clones alone and lacks a portion of them. The repertoire includes hundreds of thousands of clones, more than 75% of them detected once, and roughly an eighth sits in the top ten. As for this clone: Antigen unknown.

About 1.8 micrograms of genomic DNA came from cryopreserved PBMCs for TCR beta libraries. This receptor was obtained from a human donor with chronic lymphocytic leukemia. This chain connects TRBV9 to TRBJ2-3; perhaps TRBD2 as D (5 bases). Sequences were derived from PBMCs, sampled after 12 months of ibrutinib treatment. As DNA, the CDR3 is TGTGCCAGCAGCGTAGCAGCCGCCAGAGGGGATACGCAGTATTTT. Translated: CASSVAAARGDTQYF.